This passage covers 29 T cell receptor beta chains from one sample sequenced in a study of T cells in Graves' hyperthyroidism and ophthalmopathy. TCR beta CDR3 regions were amplified from RNA. In the first-round RT-PCR of the TCR CDR3, the HTBI primer set was used. TCRdb itself ran the multiplex PCR reads through MiXCR, one entry per CDR3 protein. Of around 280,000 distinct CDR3 sequences listed, roughly 13% are singletons. Input material: blood. The receptor set was obtained from a woman aged 40-49 years with Graves' hyperthyroidism.

This chain uses TRBV20-1 with TRBJ2-1, with no clear D. The CDR3 spans 12 residues. V was pared by 4 bases and J by 0 bases, with 4 bases between. CDR1 and CDR2 (germline): DFQATT, SNEGSKA (reference sequence). The CDR3: CSATSSYNEQFF. The CDR3, as DNA: TGCAGTGCTACGAGCTCCTACAATGAGCAGTTCTTC.

This clonotype showed up many times. The V call is TRBV24-1, the J call TRBJ1-1; perhaps TRBD1 as D (6 bases). V was pared by 4 bases and J by 3 bases, with 8 bases between. The CDR3 extends over 13 amino acids. From germline, CDR1 is KGHDR and CDR2 SFDVKD. The CDR3: CATSEHRDTEAFF. The CDR3 region has the DNA TGTGCCACCAGTGAGCACAGGGACACTGAAGCTTTCTTT.

This clonotype was counted many times. The gene calls are TRBV18 and TRBJ2-5, with D possibly TRBD1 on 6 matching bases. Trimming removed 3 bases at V and 4 bases at J, with 12 bases between. CDR3 length: 14 amino acids. CDR1 is KGHSH and CDR2 is LQKENI in the germline V gene. The CDR3 reads CASSPSRGGETQYF. As DNA, the CDR3 is TGTGCCAGCTCACCGTCCAGGGGTGGAGAGACCCAGTACTTC.

This chain joins TRBV7-9 and TRBJ2-1; 13 bases match TRBD2. The CDR3 loop spans 16 amino acids. The V gene end was trimmed by 5 bases and the J gene end by 3 bases; junction bases not matched to a gene: 4. The V gene's germline CDR1 is SEHNR and CDR2 FQNEAQ (reference sequence). The CDR3 DNA follows: TGTGCCAGCAGCCAAGGGACTAGCGGGGTCTACAATGAGCAGTTCTTC. It encodes CASSQGTSGVYNEQFF. Together with reference TRBV7-9 and TRBJ2-1, the CDR3 gives the full variable domain: DTGVSQNPRHKITKRGQNVTFRCDPISEHNRLYWYRQTLGQGPEFLTYFQNEAQLEKSRLLSDRFSAERPKGSFSTLEIQRTEQGDSAMYLCASSQGTSGVYNEQFFGPGTRLTVL.

At least ten counts were recorded for this clonotype. The chain joins TRBV3-1 to TRBJ2-7, with D maybe TRBD1 (6 bases). Germline V lookup: CDR1 LGHDT, CDR2 YNNKEL (reference sequence). V lost 6 bases and J lost 4, with 13 bases in between. The CDR3 is 13 amino acids. CDR3 amino acids: CASSYNQGYEQYF. DNA for the CDR3: TGTGCCAGCAGTTATAACCAGGGGTACGAGCAGTACTTC.

The sample holds many counts of this clonotype. The V call is TRBV2, the J call TRBJ2-2; maybe TRBD1 (5 bases). CDR1 is SNHLY, CDR2 FYNNEI, per germline. Trimming took 6 bases from V and 0 from J, leaving 11 bases between them. This CDR3 comprises 15 residues. CDR3 DNA sequence: TGTGCCAGCAGCAAGACAGATTCGAACACCGGGGAGCTGTTTTTT. Amino acids: CASSKTDSNTGELFF. The entire variable domain, with the rest obtained from reference TRBV2 and TRBJ2-2, is as follows: EPEVTQTPSHQVTQMGQEVILRCVPISNHLYFYWYRQILGQKVEFLVSFYNNEISEKSEIFDDQFSVERPDGSNFTLKIRSTKLEDSAMYFCASSKTDSNTGELFFGEGSRLTVL.

The V gene is TRBV12-3 or TRBV12-4, the J gene TRBJ2-7, with TRBD2 matching 9 bases. The V segment lost 6 bases and the J segment 4 bases; nucleotides outside the gene matches: 13. This CDR3 region has 16 residues. In nucleotides, the CDR3 is TGTGCCAGCAGCTTGGGTAGCGGGAGATACGATTACGAGCAGTACTTC. It translates to CASSLGSGRYDYEQYF.

The chain's CDR3 is CASSQEFGTSGTNEQFF. In DNA form, the CDR3 reads TGTGCCAGCAGCCAAGAATTCGGGACTAGCGGGACCAATGAGCAGTTCTTC. The J gene is TRBJ2-1, the V gene TRBV3-1, with 13 bases aligning to TRBD2. The V segment lost 0 bases and the J segment 6 bases; nucleotides outside the gene matches: 5. The germline gives CDR1 LGHDT, CDR2 YNNKEL (reference sequence). This CDR3 contains 17 residues.

This clonotype came up many times. The chain uses TRBV6-1 and TRBJ2-2; D unresolved. The CDR3 loop spans 11 amino acids. Germline CDR1 reads MNHNS; CDR2 reads SASEGT. Trimming took off 7 bases at V and 6 bases at J, with 6 bases between the two ends. CDR3 sequence (DNA): TGTGCCAGCATTCGCGCCGGGGAGCTGTTTTTT. Amino acid sequence: CASIRAGELFF.

This clonotype has a count of ten or more. The gene calls are TRBV11-2 and TRBJ2-3, with 12 bases matching TRBD2. The ends lost 5 bases at V and 2 bases at J; junction bases unmatched: 5. There are 16 residues in the CDR3. Germline V lookup: CDR1 SGHAT, CDR2 FQNNGV. The CDR3 loop reads CASSPGTSGLTDTQYF. The CDR3 DNA reads TGTGCCAGCAGCCCCGGGACTAGCGGGCTCACAGATACGCAGTATTTT.

This clonotype was observed at least ten times. The chain uses TRBV30 and TRBJ1-1; the D gene is possibly TRBD1 (5 bases). The CDR3 sequence is 12 residues long. Germline V lookup: CDR1 GTSNPN, CDR2 SVGIG (reference sequence). The V end lost 4 bases, the J end lost 6 bases, and 12 bases lay between the germline ends. The DNA for the CDR3 is TGTGCCTGGAAAGAGGGACGGGCTGAAGCTTTCTTT. It is translated as CAWKEGRAEAFF.

This clonotype was detected many times. The rearrangement links TRBV20-1 to TRBJ1-2, with TRBD1 as a possible D gene (6 bases). CDR1 DFQATT and CDR2 SNEGSKA come from the germline V gene (reference sequence). The V gene lost 0 bases and the J gene lost 8 bases, with 19 bases spanning the gap. The CDR3 loop spans 15 amino acids. The CDR3 region has the DNA TGCAGTGCTAGAGATCGGGGACAAAGGGCTAGAGGCTACACCTTC. This encodes CSARDRGQRARGYTF.

This clonotype was found many times. This chain connects TRBV10-3 to TRBJ1-1; 7 positions match TRBD1. The germline CDR1 and CDR2 sequences are ENHRY and SYGVKD. Trimming cost V 5 bases and J 5 bases; bases outside gene matches: 8. The CDR3 has 14 residues. CDR3 in amino acids: CAISITKQGTEAFF. CDR3 DNA: TGTGCCATCAGTATAACTAAACAGGGGACTGAAGCTTTCTTT.

This clonotype showed up many times. This chain uses TRBV7-2 with TRBJ2-1; D perhaps matches TRBD2 (6 bases). V lost 1 base to trimming and J lost 2 bases, with 9 bases between them. The germline CDR1 and CDR2 sequences are SGHTA and FQGNSA. The CDR3 runs 15 residues. This CDR3 reads CASSLGRAAYNEQFF. CDR3 nucleotide sequence: TGTGCCAGCAGCTTAGGGAGGGCCGCCTACAATGAGCAGTTCTTC.

This clonotype was recorded at least ten times. The rearrangement uses TRBV7-9 and TRBJ1-3; D not certain. The germline CDR1 and CDR2 sequences are SEHNR and FQNEAQ (reference sequence). Trimming took 3 bases from V and 4 from J, leaving 4 bases between them. The CDR3 has 12 amino acids. In nucleotides, the CDR3 is TGTGCCAGCAGCTTTACGGGAAACACCATATATTTT. As protein: CASSFTGNTIYF.

There are a few counts of this clonotype. V usage is TRBV7-9 and J usage is TRBJ2-2, with 7 bases matching TRBD1. This CDR3 has 15 amino acids. Germline CDR1 is SEHNR and CDR2 is FQNEAQ (reference sequence). V lost 5 bases to trimming and J lost 4 bases; unmatched junction nucleotides: 7. CDR3 bases: TGTGCCAGCAGCCTAAGGACAGGCCGCACCGGGGAGCTGTTTTTT. Translation: CASSLRTGRTGELFF.

The chain recombines TRBV9 with TRBJ1-1; D is undetermined. Between the trimmed V and J ends, which lost 3 bases and 10 bases, there was a span of 25 bases. The germline CDR1 and CDR2 sequences are SGDLS and YYNGEE. The CDR3 spans 16 residues. CDR3 in amino acids: CASSGLGRSSSTVAFF. CDR3 coding DNA: TGTGCCAGCAGCGGGCTGGGCCGCAGCTCCTCGACGGTAGCTTTCTTT.

This sequence joins TRBV24-1 and TRBJ2-5; D gene uncertain. The CDR3 totals 15 residues. Per germline, CDR1 KGHDR and CDR2 SFDVKD. Trimming pared 3 bases from V and 6 bases from J, leaving 16 bases between. The CDR3 DNA follows: TGTGCCACCAGTGATCAAAGGGAAGGGTTTAAGACCCAGTACTTC. Its translation is CATSDQREGFKTQYF.

This clonotype occurred many times. This sequence joins TRBV12-3 or TRBV12-4 and TRBJ2-7; D is tentatively TRBD1 or TRBD2 (5 bases each). CDR3 length equals 14 residues. V lost 6 bases to trimming and J lost 5 bases, with 17 bases between them. CDR3 sequence: CASSPWGYRDEQYF. The CDR3 nucleotides read TGTGCCAGCAGCCCATGGGGGTACCGGGACGAGCAGTACTTC.

This clonotype was counted at least ten times. The J gene is TRBJ1-2, the V gene TRBV3-1, with D tentatively TRBD1 (5 bases). This CDR3 contains 13 residues. The V end was cut by 1 base, the J end by 6 bases, with 9 bases between. Per germline, CDR1 LGHDT and CDR2 YNNKEL (reference sequence). The CDR3: CASSQAGSDGYTF. The CDR3, as DNA: TGTGCCAGCAGCCAAGCAGGGTCTGATGGCTACACCTTC.

This clonotype has a count of ten or more. CDR3 bases: TGCAGTGCAACCTGGCAGGCCGCGGCCTACTATGGCTACACCTTC. Translating gives CSATWQAAAYYGYTF. This chain joins TRBV20-1 and TRBJ1-2; D is unresolved. Trimming removed 6 bases at V and 3 bases at J, with 20 bases between. CDR1 is DFQATT, CDR2 SNEGSKA, per germline (reference sequence). CDR3 length: 15 amino acids.

This clonotype was detected many times. The CDR3 protein is CATSESGTPYQPQHF. The CDR3 region has the DNA TGTGCCACCAGTGAGTCCGGGACACCATATCAGCCCCAGCATTTT. V usage is TRBV24-1 and J usage is TRBJ1-5, with D perhaps TRBD1 (6 bases). V was shortened by 4 bases and J by 5 bases, with 14 bases between the two germline ends. Germline V gene data show CDR1 as KGHDR and CDR2 as SFDVKD. The CDR3 is made up of 15 amino acids.

This clonotype was recorded many times. The chain couples TRBV13 to TRBJ2-3, with TRBD2 as a possible D gene (5 bases). V lost 6 bases to trimming and J lost 5 bases, with 9 bases between them. Germline CDR1 reads PRHDT; CDR2 reads FYEKMQ (reference sequence). The CDR3 consists of 12 residues. CDR3 protein: CASSLLGDTQYF. In nucleotides, the CDR3 is TGTGCCAGCAGTTTACTAGGAGATACGCAGTATTTT.

This clonotype occurred many times. This chain connects TRBV12-3 or TRBV12-4 to TRBJ1-1; possible D gene TRBD1, 5 bases. V was shortened by 6 bases and J by 8 bases, with 13 bases between the two germline ends. This CDR3 spans 12 amino acids. CDR3 sequence (DNA): TGTGCCAGCAGCCGAGACAGATCCGAAGCTTTCTTT. It codes for CASSRDRSEAFF.

Points on this clonotype: A read error is possible here, since a much larger clone lies one base away. The J gene is TRBJ1-3, the V gene TRBV7-8; possibly TRBD1 for D (6 bases). The CDR3 has 13 amino acids. CDR1 SGHVS and CDR2 FQNEAQ come from the germline V gene. CDR3 sequence (DNA): TGTGCCAGCAGCCCCGAAGGGGGAAACACCTTATATTTT. Translation gives CASSPEGGNTLYF.

The sample holds a few counts of this clonotype. The chain combines TRBV28 with TRBJ2-1, with 8 bases matching TRBD2. The CDR3 covers 16 residues. Germline V gene data show CDR1 as MDHEN and CDR2 as SYDVKM. Losses at the gene ends were 3 bases for V and 6 bases for J; bases not matched to a gene: 10. The CDR3 DNA follows: TGTGCCAGCAGTTTTAAGTCTAGCGGGTTCCGCAATGAGCAGTTCTTC. Amino acid sequence: CASSFKSSGFRNEQFF.

This clonotype was recorded many times. V and J are TRBV20-1 and TRBJ2-1, with TRBD2 matching over 14 bases. V was pared by 6 bases and J by 8 bases, with 9 bases of the junction left unmatched. The germline CDR1 and CDR2 sequences are DFQATT and SNEGSKA (reference sequence). The CDR3 runs to 15 residues. CDR3 DNA sequence: TGCAGTGCGGTTCCCGGGACTAGCGGGAGTGATGAGCAGTTCTTC. Its protein is CSAVPGTSGSDEQFF.

This clonotype has ten or more counts. The rearrangement links TRBV7-2 to TRBJ2-1, with 14 bases lining up with TRBD2. The germline V gene has CDR1 SGHTA and CDR2 FQGNSA. The junction had 3 bases not matched to a gene; V was cut back by 2 bases and J by 6 bases. This CDR3 is 16 amino acids long. CDR3 nucleotide sequence: TGTGCCAGCAGCTTACGGGGACTAGCGGGAGTCAATGAGCAGTTCTTC. Translation gives CASSLRGLAGVNEQFF.

The V and J genes are TRBV4-2 and TRBJ2-5, with D uncertain. The V end lost 1 base, the J end lost 5 bases, and 8 bases lay between the germline ends. Germline V gene lookup returns CDR1 LGHNA and CDR2 YNFKEQ. The CDR3 length is 13 residues. The CDR3 region is CASSQGPQETQYF. CDR3 bases: TGTGCCAGCAGCCAAGGGCCCCAGGAGACCCAGTACTTC.